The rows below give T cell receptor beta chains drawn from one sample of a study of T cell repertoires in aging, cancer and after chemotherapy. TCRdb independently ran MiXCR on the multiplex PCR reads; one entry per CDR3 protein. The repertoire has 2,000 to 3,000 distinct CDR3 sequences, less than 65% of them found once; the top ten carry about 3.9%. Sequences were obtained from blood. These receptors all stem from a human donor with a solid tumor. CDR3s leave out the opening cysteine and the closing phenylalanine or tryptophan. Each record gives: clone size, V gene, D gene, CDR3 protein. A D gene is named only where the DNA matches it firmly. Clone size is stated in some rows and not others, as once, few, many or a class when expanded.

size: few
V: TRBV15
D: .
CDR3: ATSRERLSGSEKLF

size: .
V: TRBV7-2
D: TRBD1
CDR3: ASSRDRGQFSEAF

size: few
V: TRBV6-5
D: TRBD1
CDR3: ASSYSRTGGGYGYT

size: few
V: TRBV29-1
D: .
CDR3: SVSSLSSYEQY

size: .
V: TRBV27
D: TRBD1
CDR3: ASSSGTGGAVYT

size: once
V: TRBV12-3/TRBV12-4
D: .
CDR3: ARSPPTTYEQY

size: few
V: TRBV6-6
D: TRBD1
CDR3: ASSYEGQGVSPLH

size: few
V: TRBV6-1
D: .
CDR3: ASSGSAIEY

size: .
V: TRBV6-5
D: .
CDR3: ASSYGGDYGYT

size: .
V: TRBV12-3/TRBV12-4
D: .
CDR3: ASSQVGDNGYT

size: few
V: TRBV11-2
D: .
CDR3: ASSLGSRTFEAF

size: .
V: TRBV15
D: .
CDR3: ATSRDWGGPQH

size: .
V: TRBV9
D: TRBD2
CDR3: ASSVTSGSTDTQY

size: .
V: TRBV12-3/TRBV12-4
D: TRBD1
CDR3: ASSGFRDLLRGNYGYT

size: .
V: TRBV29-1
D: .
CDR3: SVEGFPGRSGNTIY

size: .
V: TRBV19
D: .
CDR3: ASLDPWTYNSPLH

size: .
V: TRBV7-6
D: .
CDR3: ASSPRHSGANVLT

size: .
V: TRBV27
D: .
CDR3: ASSPRDSYTGELF

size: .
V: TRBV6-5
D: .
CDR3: ASSYNPQASNYGYT

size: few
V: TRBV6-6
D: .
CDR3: ASTGLGGYT

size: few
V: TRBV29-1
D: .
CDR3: SVSYSYEQY

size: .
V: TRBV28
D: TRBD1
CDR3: ASSSSFSLTGTTDTQY

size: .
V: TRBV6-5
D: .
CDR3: ASSYFRGFGTDTQY

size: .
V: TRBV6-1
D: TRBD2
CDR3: ASRSLLAGRGDTQY

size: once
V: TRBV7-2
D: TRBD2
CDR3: ATEAGGQETQY

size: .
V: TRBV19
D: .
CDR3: ASSINSGNYGYT

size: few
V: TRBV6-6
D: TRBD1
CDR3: ASSTTGDYGYT

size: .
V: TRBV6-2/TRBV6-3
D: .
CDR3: ASSEYRAREQF

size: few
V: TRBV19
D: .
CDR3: ASKPFQDSYGYT

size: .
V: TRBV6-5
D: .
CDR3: ASSYSGGYTEAF

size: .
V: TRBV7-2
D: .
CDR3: ASSLAGPDGEQY

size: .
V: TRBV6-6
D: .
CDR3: ASRHRVGQPQH

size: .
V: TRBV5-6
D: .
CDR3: ASSLRRGSSYNSPLH

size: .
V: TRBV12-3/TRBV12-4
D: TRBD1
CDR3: ASNKRQGMNTEAF

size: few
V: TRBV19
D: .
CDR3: ASTLARTGELF

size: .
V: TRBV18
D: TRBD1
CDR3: ASSPPTGGEQY

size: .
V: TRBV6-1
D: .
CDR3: ASRTFHNEQF

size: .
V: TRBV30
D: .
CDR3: AWWGRNTGELF

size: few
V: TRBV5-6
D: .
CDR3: ASSLQAGEVYSPLH

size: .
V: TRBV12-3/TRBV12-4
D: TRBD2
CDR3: ASRGGFSEQY

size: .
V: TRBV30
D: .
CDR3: AWSATESSYNEQF

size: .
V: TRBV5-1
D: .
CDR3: ASRKSAGNTEAF

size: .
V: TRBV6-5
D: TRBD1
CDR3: ASSRDSYNEQF

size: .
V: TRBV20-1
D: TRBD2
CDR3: SARDGGSGALDTQY

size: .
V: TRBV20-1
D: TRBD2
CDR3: SGSGGGSYNEQF

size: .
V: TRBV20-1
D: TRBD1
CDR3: RSTGGDTEAF

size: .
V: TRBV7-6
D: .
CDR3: ASSLTGWGNEKLF

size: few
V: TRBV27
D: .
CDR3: ASSPPWGTEAF

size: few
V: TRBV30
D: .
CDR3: AWSEIGWYNSPLH

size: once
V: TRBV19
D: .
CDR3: ASSIVEGSNYGYT

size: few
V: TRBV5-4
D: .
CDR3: ASSDGLTASYGYT

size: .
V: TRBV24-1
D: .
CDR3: ATSDSGYRSGYT